These T cell receptor beta chains were read from a single sample in a study of blood T cell repertoires in COVID-19. Repertoires were generated with immunoSEQ multiplex PCR, while TCRdb's copy carries only in-frame clones and drops some. The table lists 40,000 to 50,000 clones, approximately 83% of them singletons. The sample comprised peripheral blood. All receptors come from a human donor in a cohort sampled during active COVID-19. The donor label of this sample is uncertain. Both conserved end residues are part of each CDR3. The D gene is left open where the match is weak. Clone size, where shown, is once, few, many, or a class for clones that have expanded.

cdr3_nt	cdr3_aa	d_call	v_call	cdr3_length	j_call	clone_size
TGTGCCAGCAGCCAAACGCCGACAGGGGGCGCGGGGAATTCACCCCTCCACTTT	CASSQTPTGGAGNSPLHF	TRBD1	TRBV3-1/TRBV3-2	18	TRBJ1-6	NA
TGTGCCAGCAGTAGTCTCGCTAACTATGGCTACACCTTC	CASSSLANYGYTF	NA	TRBV3-1/TRBV3-2	13	TRBJ1-2	NA
TGTGCCAGCACCACGGGACAGGTCAGGTGGTACTTC	CASTTGQVRWYF	TRBD1	TRBV6-5	12	TRBJ2-7	NA
TGTGCCAGCAGCTTGGACAGGGGAAACACTGAAGCTTTCTTT	CASSLDRGNTEAFF	TRBD1	TRBV5-4	14	TRBJ1-1	NA
TGTGCCAGCAGTTTAGGCCCAGGGGCATTAGGCTACACCTTC	CASSLGPGALGYTF	NA	TRBV27	14	TRBJ1-2	NA
TGTGCCAGCAGCCAAGTTGGTTACAGCAACACCGGGGAGCTGTTTTTT	CASSQVGYSNTGELFF	NA	TRBV4-2	16	TRBJ2-2	NA
TGCAGTAACGGGGGGCCGGATACGCAGTATTTT	CSNGGPDTQYF	NA	TRBV20-1	11	TRBJ2-3	NA
TGTGCCAGCAGTAACACGGGACAGGGCACCTACGAGCAGTACTTC	CASSNTGQGTYEQYF	TRBD1	TRBV6-5	15	TRBJ2-7	NA
TGCGCCAGCAGCCCCAGGGAATACTATGGCTACACCTTC	CASSPREYYGYTF	NA	TRBV5-1	13	TRBJ1-2	once
TGTGCCAGTACCGGGACATACATTCAGTACTTC	CASTGTYIQYF	NA	TRBV19	11	TRBJ2-4	NA
TGTGCCAGCAGCACCCGACAGCTAGTTAATGAAAAACTGTTTTTT	CASSTRQLVNEKLFF	NA	TRBV5-6	15	TRBJ1-4	NA
TGTGCCAGTAGTATAGGGACAGGGCGGTACGAGCAGTACTTC	CASSIGTGRYEQYF	TRBD1	TRBV19	14	TRBJ2-7	NA
TGTGCCAGCAGTGAAGGGGGCGTTAACTATGGCTACACCTTC	CASSEGGVNYGYTF	NA	TRBV6-1	14	TRBJ1-2	NA
TGCGCCAGCAGCCCCGGACAGGGGGCGGGCACAGATACGCAGTATTTT	CASSPGQGAGTDTQYF	TRBD1	TRBV5-1	16	TRBJ2-3	NA
TGCGCCAGCAACGGGAGGGGTACTGGGACAGGGTACTTTCGAAACAATGAGCAGTTCTTC	CASNGRGTGTGYFRNNEQFF	NA	TRBV5-1	20	TRBJ2-1	NA
TGTGCCAGCAGTGCACAGGGGAAGGATACGCAGTATTTT	CASSAQGKDTQYF	TRBD1	TRBV6-6	13	TRBJ2-3	NA
TGTGCCAGCAGTTCCCTTTTCTCCCCCCCTGGCGGGGGGGGGTCGGGGGAGCTGTTTTTT	CASSSLFSPPGGGGSGELFF	TRBD2	TRBV28	20	TRBJ2-2	NA
TGTGCCACCAGCAGAGATGGAGGCAGGGGGAATGAAAAACTGTTTTTT	CATSRDGGRGNEKLFF	TRBD1	TRBV15	16	TRBJ1-4	NA
TGCGCCAGCAGCCAGGAGGGACAGAGCTCCTACAATGAGCAGTTCTTC	CASSQEGQSSYNEQFF	NA	TRBV5-1	16	TRBJ2-1	once
TGTGCCAGCAGCTTAAACAGGGGGAATGAGCAGTTCTTC	CASSLNRGNEQFF	TRBD1	TRBV7-9	13	TRBJ2-1	NA
TGTGCCAGCAGCCCGGAGTTCGACTATGGCTACACCTTC	CASSPEFDYGYTF	NA	TRBV3-1/TRBV3-2	13	TRBJ1-2	NA
TGTGCCAGCAGCTTGGAGCTAGCTTCAGGCAATGAGCAGTTCTTC	CASSLELASGNEQFF	NA	TRBV5-5	15	TRBJ2-1	NA
TGCGCCAGCAGCCAAGATATGGGGGGGCGGTCACCCCTCCACTTT	CASSQDMGGRSPLHF	NA	TRBV4-3	15	TRBJ1-6	NA
TGTGCCAGCAGCACGCAAGGACAGGGGGCGAGAGCTTTCTTT	CASSTQGQGARAFF	TRBD1	TRBV11-2	14	TRBJ1-1	once
TGTGCCACCAGCCGCCCTCCTCGTAGCAAGGCTGCCAACTTTTTTAATTCACCCCTCCACTTT	CATSRPPRSKAANFFNSPLHF	NA	TRBV24-1	21	TRBJ1-6	NA
TGTGCCTGGAGTGGGCCTGGAGGGTTCTACGAGCAGTACTTC	CAWSGPGGFYEQYF	NA	TRBV30	14	TRBJ2-7	NA
TGTGCCAGCAGCTTGGAGGCGGGCTATGGCTACACCTTC	CASSLEAGYGYTF	NA	TRBV5-4	13	TRBJ1-2	NA